The following is a TCR beta chain sequence with its context. Which antigen it targets is not known. No quality values exist for individual bases; no much larger clone is one base distant. The study was a case-control design nested within a healthcare worker cohort in London, UK, with weekly nasopharyngeal swab PCR tests and blood sampling. Healthcare workers were recruited between 23 and 31 March 2020, during the week of the UK lockdown, and were followed weekly for up to roughly 15 weeks. The data originate from a study of early T cells in non-severe SARS-CoV-2 infection (dated by TCRdb to the early 2020s). Describing the broader study: Because TCR sequencing relied on bulk RNA taken from unsorted whole blood, pairing of alpha and beta chains was not possible. General findings and caveats noted by the study authors: VDJdb matching was skewed toward anti-spike CD8 responses and likely underestimated virus-specific expansions, missing private and CD4 specificities.

V sheds 0 bases and J sheds 6 bases, leaving 9 bases between their ends. CDR1 SGDLS and CDR2 YYNGEE were looked up in the germline V gene. CDR3 length: 13 amino acids, cysteine to phenylalanine. Of the read, only the CDR3 DNA is kept; its 39 bases are in frame from base 1. Receptor amplification or capture employed 5' RACE. Sequenced on a NextSeq 500. Unique molecular identifiers were attached to individual cDNA molecules in the TCR library protocol so that sequencing error and PCR bias could be corrected. TCR alpha and beta chains were both sequenced, and the abundances of alpha and beta sequences in each sample were closely correlated with each other. The paper's processing steps were these. Decombinator V4 was used to annotate TCR sequences for V gene, J gene and CDR3. TCRs were defined as expanded if a significant change between any two time points was detected under a Poisson model with p below 0.0001. TCR abundances were normalised to the total number of TCRs sequenced in each sample and reported as counts per million. MAIT TCRs were defined by TRAV1-2 paired with TRAJ12, TRAJ20 or TRAJ33, and iNKT TCRs by TRAV10 paired with TRAJ18. A search of VDJdb, accessed on 1 November 2021, was run for TCRs annotated to CMV, EBV and SARS-CoV-2, with TCRs annotated for multiple antigens excluded. TCRdb itself trimmed the public reads at Q25 with fastp, ran MiXCR and retained productive beta chains. Every distinct CDR3 protein forms one entry, paired with its most common genes and DNA. The V and J calls shown here were made by TCRdb, not taken from the authors' results. The sample table holds tens of thousands of distinct CDR3 sequences, of which roughly 12% were seen once. Around 3.8% of the sample is held by the ten biggest clonotypes.

This TCR was recovered from an adult who was a healthcare worker with PCR-confirmed SARS-CoV-2 infection or an uninfected control (not recorded which). The rearranged segments are TRBV9 and TRBJ1-1; the D gene assignment is ambiguous. The sample consisted of whole blood. This receptor has the CDR3 CASSVGAWAEAFF. The bases are TGTGCCAGCAGCGTAGGGGCTTGGGCTGAAGCTTTCTTT.